Below, 5 T cell receptor beta chains from the same sample are listed, as sequenced in a study of shared clonotypes between healthy human individuals. Sequencing used immunoSEQ multiplex PCR; TCRdb keeps in-frame clones, though not all of them. The sample includes hundreds of thousands of clones, roughly 72% seen only once; the top ten take around 2%. Source material: memory CD4+ T cells sorted from blood. The subset denotes: CD45RA-negative fraction. The source is a young woman in good health.

This chain connects TRBV4-1 to TRBJ2-2; the D is unclear. Trimming cost V 1 base and J 4 bases, with 13 bases left between them. The CDR3 contains 16 residues. CDR1 and CDR2 (germline): MGHRA, YSYEKL. This chain's CDR3 is CASSQASRMSTGELFF. For the CDR3, the DNA is TGCGCCAGCAGCCAAGCCAGTAGGATGAGCACCGGGGAGCTGTTTTTT.

The chain joins TRBV5-1 to TRBJ2-5; D might be TRBD2 (5 bases). The CDR3 contains 13 residues. Germline CDR1 and CDR2: SGHRS and YFSETQ. The V gene lost 0 bases and the J gene lost 9 bases, with 12 bases spanning the gap. The DNA of the CDR3 is TGCGCCAGCAGCTTGGTACGGGAAGGAGCCCAGTACTTC. Translation: CASSLVREGAQYF.

DNA of the CDR3: TGTGCCAGCAGTTTCCGAGGGAATATGAACACTGAAGCTTTCTTT. Amino acids: CASSFRGNMNTEAFF. The J gene is TRBJ1-1, the V gene TRBV27; D is ambiguous. CDR1 is MNHEY, CDR2 SMNVEV, per germline (reference sequence). The CDR3 is 15 residues long. V lost 3 bases and J 0 bases, leaving 11 bases between the germline ends.

The chain employs TRBV5-6 and TRBJ2-3; 7 positions match TRBD2. Per the germline V gene, CDR1 is SGHDT and CDR2 is YYEEEE. This CDR3 is 16 amino acids long. After removal of 3 bases from V and 4 bases from J, the junction contained 11 bases not matched to a gene. CDR3 nucleotides: TGTGCCAGCAGCTACCAGATACGGGGGGATTCAGATACGCAGTATTTT. This codes for CASSYQIRGDSDTQYF. Together with reference TRBV5-6 and TRBJ2-3, the CDR3 gives the full variable domain: DAGVTQSPTHLIKTRGQQVTLRCSPKSGHDTVSWYQQALGQGPQFIFQYYEEEERQRGNFPDRFSGHQFPNYSSELNVNALLLGDSALYLCASSYQIRGDSDTQYFGPGTRLTVL.

This chain uses TRBV18 with TRBJ1-1; TRBD1 matches 10 bases. This CDR3 spans 14 amino acids. The J segment lost 5 bases and the V segment lost 3 bases, leaving 3 bases of the junction unmatched. The germline CDR1 and CDR2 sequences are KGHSH and LQKENI. The CDR3 nucleotides are TGTGCCAGCTCACCGACAGGGGGCTGGACTGAAGCTTTCTTT. This sequence encodes CASSPTGGWTEAFF.